Described below is a single T cell receptor beta chain sequence and its context. Its antigen is unknown. Libraries were prepared by immunoSEQ multiplex PCR; TCRdb keeps only in-frame clonotypes and omits some of them. The sample shows tens of thousands of clones, around 86% of them seen only once. These data come from a study of pediatric ulcerative colitis. Regarding the study as a whole: This repertoire reflects total lymphocytes rather than subpopulations like regulatory T cells.

The CDR3 extends over 12 amino acids. Germline values: CDR1 LNHDA, CDR2 SQIVND (reference sequence). Trimming removed 5 bases at V and 8 bases at J, with 10 bases between. Sequenced input: blood. This chain joins TRBV19 and TRBJ2-1; D is unresolved. The TCR comes from a boy younger than 18 who was a control in a study of pediatric ulcerative colitis. CDR3: CASSVTGDEQFF. CDR3 nucleotides: TGTGCCAGTAGTGTTACTGGGGATGAGCAGTTCTTC.